Listed below are T cell receptor beta chains from one sample, sequenced in a study of long-term antiretroviral therapy in people with HIV. The table came from immunoSEQ multiplex PCR; TCRdb's copy has only in-frame clones and leaves some out. The table shows 9,500 to 13,000 clones, with roughly 89% occurring only once. Sequences were derived from unsorted PBMCs, sampled 0.2 years before starting antiretroviral therapy. The source of these receptors is a woman aged 40-49 years with HIV. CDR3s include the opening cysteine and the closing phenylalanine or tryptophan. A D gene is named only where the DNA matches it firmly. Some rows mark clone size as missing; the rest say once, few, many or name a class of expanded clone.

D	V	J	size	DNA	CDR3
NA	TRBV7-3	TRBJ1-1	once	TGTGCCAGCAGCTTAAGGCAGGAGAACACTGAAGCTTTCTTT	CASSLRQENTEAFF
NA	TRBV7-9	TRBJ1-2	NA	TGTGCCAGCAGCTACTCCAACGTCCTTAACTATGGCTACACCTTC	CASSYSNVLNYGYTF
TRBD1	TRBV19	TRBJ1-5	NA	TGTGCCAGTAGTCCCCGGACAGGGGACAATCAGCCCCAGCATTTT	CASSPRTGDNQPQHF
TRBD1	TRBV7-2	TRBJ2-7	NA	TGTGCCAGCAGCTCGACCGGGACAGGGGACGAGCAGTACTTC	CASSSTGTGDEQYF
TRBD1	TRBV2	TRBJ1-1	NA	TGTGCCAGCAGTGAATCGACTGGACAGGTAGGAACGCACACTGAAGCTTTCTTT	CASSESTGQVGTHTEAFF
NA	TRBV12-5	TRBJ1-3	NA	TGTGCTAGTGCCTACGGTGTCTCTGGAAACACCATATATTTT	CASAYGVSGNTIYF
TRBD1	TRBV5-6	TRBJ2-7	medium-sized	TGTGCCAGCAGCTGGGGCTGGGACAGGGGAAACGAGCAGTACTTC	CASSWGWDRGNEQYF
NA	TRBV13	TRBJ2-7	NA	TGTGCCAGCAGCTTAACTACGGGCACCTACGAGCAGTACTTC	CASSLTTGTYEQYF
NA	TRBV11-2	TRBJ1-1	once	TGTGCCAGCAGCTTAGCTCGGGGCAGGTCGGGCACTGAAGCTTTCTTT	CASSLARGRSGTEAFF
NA	TRBV7-9	TRBJ2-7	once	TGTGCCAGCAGCTTAGACCTACCCTACGAGCAGTACTTC	CASSLDLPYEQYF
NA	TRBV7-2	TRBJ1-3	NA	TGTGCCAGCACCTTCGATTCGGACAAGCCTTTACTCGGAAACACCATATATTTT	CASTFDSDKPLLGNTIYF
TRBD1	TRBV19	TRBJ2-2	NA	TGTGCCAGTAGTGAGACAGGGGGTACGTCCGGGGAGCTGTTTTTT	CASSETGGTSGELFF
NA	TRBV14	TRBJ2-1	NA	TGTGCCAGCAGCCAACTGACGGTCTACCATGAGCAGTTCTTC	CASSQLTVYHEQFF
NA	TRBV7-2	TRBJ1-1	NA	TGTGCCAGCAGCTTAGAAACAGGTCCCACTGAAGCTTTCTTT	CASSLETGPTEAFF
NA	TRBV19	TRBJ1-1	NA	TGTGCCAGTTCGATTGGAGGGGGGACTGAAGCTTTCTTT	CASSIGGGTEAFF
NA	TRBV4-3	TRBJ1-3	medium-sized	TGCGCCAGCAGCCAAGATACGGGTACTGACAGCTTGTTCTCTGGAAACACCATATATTTT	CASSQDTGTDSLFSGNTIYF
NA	TRBV5-1	TRBJ1-2	NA	TGCGCCAGCAGCCCACAGGGCTATGGCTACACCTTC	CASSPQGYGYTF
NA	TRBV18	TRBJ2-5	NA	TGTGCCAGCTCACAATGGACAGAAGAAGAGACCCAGTACTTC	CASSQWTEEETQYF
NA	TRBV19	TRBJ1-1	NA	TGTGCCAGTAGTATTTCTCGGGCAGCCATGAACACTGAAGCTTTCTTT	CASSISRAAMNTEAFF
NA	TRBV5-1	TRBJ1-3	NA	TGCGCCAGCAGCCCACGAAGTGGAGCAATTTCTGCAAACACCATATATTTT	CASSPRSGAISANTIYF
NA	TRBV15	TRBJ2-5	NA	TGTGCCACCAGCAGAGATCAGGGACAAGAGACCCAGTACTTC	CATSRDQGQETQYF
NA	TRBV4-3	TRBJ1-3	NA	TGCGCCAGCAGCGAAGATGTAAGCTCTGGAAACACCATATATTTT	CASSEDVSSGNTIYF
NA	TRBV18	TRBJ1-1	NA	TGTGCCAGCTCACGAGGCCTGGAGGGGTCTGAAGCTTTCTTT	CASSRGLEGSEAFF
NA	TRBV25-1	TRBJ2-3	NA	TGTGCCAGCAGTGAAACCCTACAGGGGGCGGGGGGATATACGCAGTATTTT	CASSETLQGAGGYTQYF
TRBD1	TRBV6-5	TRBJ1-6	NA	TGTGCCAGCAAAGAACCGGGACAGGGGAATTCACCCCTCCACTTT	CASKEPGQGNSPLHF
NA	TRBV4-2	TRBJ1-4	NA	TGTGCCAGCAGCCAAGATCCCAATCAGGCCGCGGTAGCTAATGAAAAACTGTTTTTT	CASSQDPNQAAVANEKLFF